This note documents a single T cell receptor beta chain sequence. What it binds is unknown. Unmatched junction bases numbered 7, after V lost 5 bases and J lost 0 bases. The CDR3 sequence is 15 residues long. The V gene's germline CDR1 is SGHNT and CDR2 YENEEA. This sample is part of a study of Ad26.COV2.S vaccination and SARS-CoV-2 variants. Study overall: The donor belonged to the COV1001 Ad26.COV2.S trial arm. Study findings and constraints: Total T cell responses were possibly underestimated by TCR breadth and depth analyses. Recipients given vaccine exceeded placebo recipients in spike-specific TCR breadth.

Treatment given: about 20 received Ad26.COV2.S at low or high dose, single or two shots; 5 received placebo; per-sample allocation not given. Specimens were obtained on day 63 following the first vaccine or placebo injection. Repertoires were generated with immunoSEQ multiplex PCR, while TCRdb's copy carries only in-frame clones and drops some. The table includes around 450,000 clones, 80% to 90% detected once. This TCR was sampled from a person aged 18 to 65 who received the Ad26.COV2.S COVID-19 vaccine or a placebo. This chain links TRBV11-3 with TRBJ2-7; the match to TRBD1 covers 7 bases. The source was peripheral blood, collected in a trial of Ad26.COV2.S vaccine versus placebo. The CDR3 DNA follows: TGTGCCAGCAGCCCGGGGCAGGGGGTCTCCTACGAGCAGTACTTC. Its translation is CASSPGQGVSYEQYF.